The clone carrying this TCR beta chain was recorded a few times. Its antigen is unknown. This specimen comes from a study of early T cells in non-severe SARS-CoV-2 infection. Study details: The authors sequenced bulk RNA from unsorted whole blood, leaving chains unpaired. Findings and limits, study-wide: VDJdb-based matching was biased toward anti-spike CD8 responses and missed private and CD4 specificities.

The protocol attached unique molecular identifiers to individual cDNA molecules. TCRdb reprocessed the 5' RACE reads via MiXCR and lists one record per CDR3 protein. The sample consists of 75,000 to 90,000 distinct CDR3 sequences, approximately 6% of them appearing once. V lost 2 bases and J lost 5, with 6 bases in between. CDR1 is LGHDT and CDR2 is YNNKEL in the germline V gene (reference sequence). CDR3 size: 13 residues. V gene TRBV3-1 combines with J gene TRBJ2-2; D remains unclear. The clonotype was recovered from an adult who was a healthcare worker with PCR-confirmed SARS-CoV-2 infection or an uninfected control (not recorded which). The source material was whole blood. CDR3 nucleotide sequence: TGTGCCAGCAGCCAATGGGGAACCGGGGAGCTGTTTTTT. Translated: CASSQWGTGELFF.